The 6 T cell receptor beta chains below come from one sample, sequenced in a study of blood T cell repertoires in COVID-19. Some clones are missing from TCRdb's copy, which holds only in-frame ones; the method was immunoSEQ multiplex PCR. This sample carries 110,000 to 150,000 clones, approximately 80% of them seen once, and the ten largest clones take 1.5% to 2%. The specimen sequenced was PBMCs or T cells enriched from blood (not recorded which). The source is a woman younger than 35 who had been exposed to COVID-19.

The chain couples TRBV5-1 to TRBJ2-5; no reliable D call. The CDR3 is 12 residues long. Trimming removed 5 bases at V and 2 bases at J, with 7 bases between. The V gene's germline CDR1 is SGHRS and CDR2 YFSETQ. CDR3 residues: CASSLGQETQYF. The CDR3 coding sequence is TGCGCCAGCAGTCTCGGTCAAGAGACCCAGTACTTC. Using reference TRBV5-1 and TRBJ2-5 for the parts outside the CDR3, the full variable domain is KAGVTQTPRYLIKTRGQQVTLSCSPISGHRSVSWYQQTPGQGLQFLFEYFSETQRNKGNFPGRFSGRQFSNSRSEMNVSTLELGDSALYLCASSLGQETQYFGPGTRLLVL.

Concerning this clone: Distinct nucleotide sequences in the sample also encode this CDR3. The chain links TRBV6-5 to TRBJ2-7; 10 bases fit TRBD1. Trimming at V came to 2 bases and at J to 2 bases, leaving 3 bases not matched to a gene. The CDR3 spans 15 residues. Germline CDR1 is MNHEY and CDR2 is SVGAGI. CDR3 bases: TGTGCCAGCAGTTACCGCGGACAGGGGGCCTACGAGCAGTACTTC. This translates into CASSYRGQGAYEQYF.

V usage is TRBV7-2 and J usage is TRBJ2-7, with TRBD1 matching 12 bases. The CDR3 covers 13 residues. Germline values: CDR1 SGHTA, CDR2 FQGNSA. V was clipped by 7 bases and J by 5 bases; unmatched bases: 3. The CDR3 coding sequence is TGTGCCAGCACGGGACAGGGGGCCCACGAGCAGTACTTC. Translation gives CASTGQGAHEQYF.

V gene TRBV7-2 combines with J gene TRBJ1-1; D gene uncertain. Per germline, CDR1 SGHTA and CDR2 FQGNSA. The CDR3 is 13 residues long. V was clipped by 3 bases and J by 2 bases, with 7 bases between them. This CDR3 is CASSFVHNTEAFF. Written as DNA, the CDR3 is TGTGCCAGCAGCTTTGTACACAACACTGAAGCTTTCTTT. Filled out from reference TRBV7-2 and TRBJ1-1, the complete variable domain reads GAGVSQSPSNKVTEKGKDVELRCDPISGHTALYWYRQSLGQGLEFLIYFQGNSAPDKSGLPSDRFSAERTGGSVSTLTIQRTQQEDSAVYLCASSFVHNTEAFFGQGTRLTVV.

The chain is built from TRBV9 and TRBJ2-3; TRBD2 agrees at 10 bases. Per the germline V gene, CDR1 is SGDLS and CDR2 is YYNGEE. The CDR3 spans 16 residues. The junction had 4 bases not matched to a gene; V was cut back by 3 bases and J by 0 bases. CDR3 nucleotide sequence: TGTGCCAGCAGCGCTGGGACTAGCGAAAGCACAGATACGCAGTATTTT. This gives the protein CASSAGTSESTDTQYF.

The chain employs TRBV4-1 and TRBJ1-3, with D unclear. The germline CDR1 and CDR2 sequences are MGHRA and YSYEKL. Trimming stripped 0 bases from V and 5 bases from J, with 14 bases between. CDR3 length: 16 residues. CDR3 DNA sequence: TGCGCCAGCAGCCAAGATATTACTACGCGTAGAAACACCATATATTTT. It is translated as CASSQDITTRRNTIYF.